These T cell receptor beta chains were read from a single sample in a study of T-cell memory formation after mild COVID-19. MiXCR, run by TCRdb on the 5' RACE reads, gives a single entry per CDR3 protein. The repertoire holds just under 350,000 distinct CDR3 sequences, with 13% as singletons. Sequencing used PBMCs or a T cell subset sorted from them (not recorded which). These receptors all stem from a man between 18 and 29 years old who had mild COVID-19 (a few samples of this study predate the infection). Cell type and time point are not known. The CDR3 runs from the conserved cysteine through the conserved F or W. The order of the fields is D gene, clone size, J gene, V gene, CDR3 DNA, CDR3 protein. D genes are given only for firm matches. Clone size is given for some rows only: seen once, a few or many times, or a class if the clone is expanded.

>TRBD2|-|TRBJ2-3|TRBV11-2
TGTGCCAGCAGCTTAGTCTTCCTAGCGGGGGAAGATACGCAGTATTTT
CASSLVFLAGEDTQYF
>-|few|TRBJ1-2|TRBV12-3/TRBV12-4
TGTGCCAGCAGTCAACCGCGTGGAGCCGAGACCTTC
CASSQPRGAETF
>-|-|TRBJ1-2|TRBV2
TGTGCCAGCAGCCTGGTATTCGGGGATAACTATGGCTACACCTTC
CASSLVFGDNYGYTF
>TRBD2|few|TRBJ2-1|TRBV5-4
TGTGCCAGCAGCTTGTTACTAGCGGGGGCCTCCTACAATGAGCAGTTCTTC
CASSLLLAGASYNEQFF
>TRBD2|many|TRBJ2-1|TRBV5-1
TGCGCCAGCAGCTTGTTGGTAGCGGGATCCTACAATGAGCAGTTCTTC
CASSLLVAGSYNEQFF
>TRBD2|many|TRBJ2-3|TRBV5-1
TGCGCCAGCAGCCCCGTAACTAGCGGAAGCACAGATACGCAGTATTTT
CASSPVTSGSTDTQYF
>-|-|TRBJ1-4|TRBV5-1
TGCGCCAGCAGTCGCGAGGGTGGATTTAATGAAAAACTGTTTTTT
CASSREGGFNEKLFF
>TRBD2|few|TRBJ2-1|TRBV4-3
TGCGCCAGCAGCCAAGAACTTAGCGGGGGGTACGATGAGCAGTTCTTC
CASSQELSGGYDEQFF
>-|few|TRBJ2-7|TRBV20-1
TGCAGTGCTAGGGACGTAGAGAGCTCCTACGAGCAGTACTTC
CSARDVESSYEQYF
>-|few|TRBJ1-2|TRBV5-1
TGCGCCAGCAGCCCTCGGGACGACCACTATGGCTACACCTTC
CASSPRDDHYGYTF
>TRBD1|many|TRBJ1-1|TRBV7-3
TGTGCCAGCAGCCGGACAGGGGGTTATACTGAAGCTTTCTTT
CASSRTGGYTEAFF
>TRBD1|-|TRBJ1-2|TRBV6-1
TGTGCCAGCAGAGGACAGGGGTCCTATGGCTACACCTTC
CASRGQGSYGYTF
>-|few|TRBJ1-1|TRBV4-3
TGCGCCAGCAGCGGCGAGGACGGGAACACTGAAGCTTTCTTT
CASSGEDGNTEAFF
>TRBD2|-|TRBJ2-5|TRBV7-2
TGTGCCAGCAGCCTCGGAGCGGGGGGGCCGGGGACCCAGTACTTC
CASSLGAGGPGTQYF
>-|-|TRBJ2-7|TRBV7-4
TGTGCCAGCAGCGGTAGAGGGGGAACCTACGAGCAGTACTTC
CASSGRGGTYEQYF
>-|few|TRBJ2-2|TRBV5-1
TGCGCCACCCCCGGTGCCTCGAACACCGGGGAGCTGTTTTTT
CATPGASNTGELFF
>-|-|TRBJ2-3|TRBV29-1
TGCAGCGTTCTTCGCCCTTTGGCCAATACGCAGTATTTT
CSVLRPLANTQYF
>-|-|TRBJ1-2|TRBV18
TGTGCCAGCTCCCTTATGGGCTTCTATGGCTACACCTTC
CASSLMGFYGYTF
>-|-|TRBJ2-7|TRBV30
TGTGCCTGGAGTAAGATGGCGGAGCAGTACTTC
CAWSKMAEQYF
>-|-|TRBJ2-3|TRBV10-3
TGTGCCATCAGTGACTCCCAGGGCGGGACAGATACGCAGTATTTT
CAISDSQGGTDTQYF
>-|many|TRBJ2-3|TRBV7-2
TGTGCCAGCAGCCCCCGGTCAAGAGGGATGGGCACAGATACGCAGTATTTT
CASSPRSRGMGTDTQYF
>-|-|TRBJ2-1|TRBV28
TGTGCCAGCAGTTTGACTAGTCTGGATGAGCAGTTCTTC
CASSLTSLDEQFF
>-|-|TRBJ2-3|TRBV11-2
TGTGCCAGCGGGGGAACCACAGATACGCAGTATTTT
CASGGTTDTQYF
>-|-|TRBJ1-2|TRBV15
TGTGCCACCAGCAGAGACCCCCTGGAGGGCTACACCTTC
CATSRDPLEGYTF
>-|many|TRBJ1-5|TRBV5-1
TGCGCCAGCAGCCCCGGAGGAGATCAGCCCCAGCATTTT
CASSPGGDQPQHF
>-|-|TRBJ2-5|TRBV6-2/TRBV6-3
TGTGCCAGCAGTTACCGTCAAAAAGGGACCCAGTACTTC
CASSYRQKGTQYF
>-|-|TRBJ2-3|TRBV6-4
TGTGCCAGCAGGGACCTCGGCCCAGATACGCAGTATTTT
CASRDLGPDTQYF
>-|-|TRBJ2-3|TRBV6-2/TRBV6-3
TGTGCCAGCACCTCCGTGGTGGGCACAGATACGCAGTATTTT
CASTSVVGTDTQYF
>-|few|TRBJ1-1|TRBV6-1
TGTGCCAGCAGTGAAGCACGCCGAGGGGGCACTGAAGCTTTCTTT
CASSEARRGGTEAFF
>-|-|TRBJ2-7|TRBV23-1
TGCGCCAGCAGTAACACCTCCAGGGATCGGAACGAGCAGTACTTC
CASSNTSRDRNEQYF
>TRBD1|once|TRBJ2-3|TRBV20-1
TGCAGTGCTAGGCCCTTGGATGGCAGGGGGATCCCCAGCACAGATACGCAGTATTTT
CSARPLDGRGIPSTDTQYF
>-|-|TRBJ1-1|TRBV5-1
TGCGCCAGCAGCTTGGCCGGAGGGGTAGGGGGGACTGAAGCTTTCTTT
CASSLAGGVGGTEAFF
>TRBD2|-|TRBJ2-1|TRBV4-1
TGCGCCAGCAGCTCAGGACTAGCGGGGGGGCGGTTCTATGAGCAGTTCTTC
CASSSGLAGGRFYEQFF
>-|many|TRBJ2-1|TRBV27
TGTGCCAGCAGTGCCGAGACTAATGAGCAGTTCTTC
CASSAETNEQFF
>-|few|TRBJ1-5|TRBV6-5
TGTGCCAGCAGTGACTCGGGACAGCCCCAGCATTTT
CASSDSGQPQHF